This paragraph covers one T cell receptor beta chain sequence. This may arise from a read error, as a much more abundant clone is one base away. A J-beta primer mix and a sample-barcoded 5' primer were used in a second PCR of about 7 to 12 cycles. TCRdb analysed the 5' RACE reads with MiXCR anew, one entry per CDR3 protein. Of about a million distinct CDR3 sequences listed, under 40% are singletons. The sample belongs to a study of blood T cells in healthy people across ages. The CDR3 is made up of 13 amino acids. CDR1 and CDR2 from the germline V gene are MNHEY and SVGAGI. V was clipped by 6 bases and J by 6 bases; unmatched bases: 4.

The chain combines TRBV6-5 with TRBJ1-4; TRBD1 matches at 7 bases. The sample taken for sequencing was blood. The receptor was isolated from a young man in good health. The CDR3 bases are TGTGCCAGCAGGACAGGGAGTCATGAAAAACTGTTTTTT. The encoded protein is CASRTGSHEKLFF.